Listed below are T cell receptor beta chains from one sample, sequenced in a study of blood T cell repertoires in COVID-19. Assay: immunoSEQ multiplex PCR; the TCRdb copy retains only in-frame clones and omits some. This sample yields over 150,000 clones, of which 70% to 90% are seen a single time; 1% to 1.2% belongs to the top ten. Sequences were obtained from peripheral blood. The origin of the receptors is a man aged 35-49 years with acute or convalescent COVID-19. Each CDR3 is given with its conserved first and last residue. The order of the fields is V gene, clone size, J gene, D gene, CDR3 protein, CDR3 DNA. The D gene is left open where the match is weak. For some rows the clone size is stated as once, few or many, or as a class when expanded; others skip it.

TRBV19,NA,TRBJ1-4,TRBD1,CASSIRQGFNEKLFF,TGTGCCAGTAGTATCCGACAGGGGTTTAATGAAAAACTGTTTTTT
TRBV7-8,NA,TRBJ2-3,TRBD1,CASSLEAGTGPTDTQYF,TGTGCCAGCAGCTTAGAGGCCGGGACAGGACCCACAGATACGCAGTATTTT
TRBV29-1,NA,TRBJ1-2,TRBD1,CSVSPGQGGGYTF,TGCAGCGTTTCTCCGGGACAGGGCGGCGGCTACACCTTC
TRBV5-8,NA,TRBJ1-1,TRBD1,CASSSPGQGKTEAFF,TGTGCCAGCAGCTCACCGGGACAGGGGAAGACTGAAGCTTTCTTT
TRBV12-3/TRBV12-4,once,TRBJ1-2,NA,CASSLGAGHGYTF,TGTGCCAGCAGTTTAGGGGCAGGGCATGGCTACACCTTC
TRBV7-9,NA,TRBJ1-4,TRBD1,CASSLRTGSSEKLFF,TGTGCCAGCAGCTTACGGACAGGGAGCAGTGAAAAACTGTTTTTT
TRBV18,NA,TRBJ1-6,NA,CASSPELPGGNSPLHF,TGTGCCAGCTCACCAGAGCTCCCCGGGGGTAATTCACCCCTCCACTTT
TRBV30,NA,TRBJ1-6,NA,CAWTTGLNSPLHF,TGTGCCTGGACTACAGGGTTAAATTCACCCCTCCACTTT
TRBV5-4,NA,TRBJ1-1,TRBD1,CASSAETGQGSFRSEAFF,TGTGCCAGCAGCGCGGAAACGGGACAGGGTTCTTTTAGGTCTGAAGCTTTCTTT
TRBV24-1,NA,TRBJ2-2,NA,CATEGVSPGELFF,TGTGCCACCGAGGGGGTTTCGCCCGGGGAGCTGTTTTTT
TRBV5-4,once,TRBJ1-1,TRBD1,CASSVGQGAYTEAFF,TGTGCCAGCAGCGTTGGACAGGGGGCGTATACTGAAGCTTTCTTT
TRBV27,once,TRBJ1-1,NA,CATSGGDMDEAFF,TGTGCCACCAGCGGGGGGGATATGGATGAAGCTTTCTTT
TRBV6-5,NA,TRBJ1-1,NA,CASARGNTEAFF,TGTGCCAGTGCCAGGGGGAACACTGAAGCTTTCTTT
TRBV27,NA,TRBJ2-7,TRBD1,CASSPNPGQGSSYEQYF,TGTGCCAGCAGTCCTAATCCGGGACAGGGGAGCTCCTACGAGCAGTACTTC
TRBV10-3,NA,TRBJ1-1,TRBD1,CAISERGRETEAFF,TGTGCCATCAGTGAGAGGGGGCGAGAGACTGAAGCTTTCTTT
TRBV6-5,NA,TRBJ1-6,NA,CASGGGHNSPLHF,TGTGCATCGGGAGGCGGCCATAATTCACCCCTCCACTTT
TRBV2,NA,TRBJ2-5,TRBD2,CASSESLRTRRGETQYF,TGTGCCAGCAGTGAAAGCCTAAGGACTAGGCGGGGGGAGACCCAGTACTTC
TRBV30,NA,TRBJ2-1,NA,CAWASGNEQFF,TGTGCCTGGGCTAGTGGTAATGAGCAGTTCTTC
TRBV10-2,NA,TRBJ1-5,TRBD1,CASSEDRGYNQPQHF,TGCGCCAGCAGTGAAGACAGGGGGTACAATCAGCCCCAGCATTTT
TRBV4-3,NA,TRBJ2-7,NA,CASSQGSAGKNEQYF,TGCGCCAGCAGCCAAGGCTCGGCAGGGAAAAACGAGCAGTACTTC
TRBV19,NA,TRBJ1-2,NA,CASSKKGGQLYGYTF,TGTGCCAGTAGTAAGAAGGGGGGGCAGCTTTATGGCTACACCTTC
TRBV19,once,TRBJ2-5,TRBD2,CASSISAGGLETQYF,TGTGCCAGTAGTATCTCTGCGGGGGGCTTGGAGACCCAGTACTTC
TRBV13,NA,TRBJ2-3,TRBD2,CASSPQERGKTDTQYF,TGTGCCAGCAGCCCCCAAGAGCGGGGGAAAACAGATACGCAGTATTTT
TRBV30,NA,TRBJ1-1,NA,CAWTLGVANTEAFF,TGTGCCTGGACCCTAGGGGTTGCAAACACTGAAGCTTTCTTT
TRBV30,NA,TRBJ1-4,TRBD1,CAWSVFGIRTGDEKLFF,TGTGCCTGGAGTGTCTTTGGTATTCGGACAGGGGATGAAAAACTGTTTTTT
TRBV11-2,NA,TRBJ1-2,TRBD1,CASSLTNRGDYGYTF,TGTGCCAGCAGCTTAACCAACAGGGGAGACTATGGCTACACCTTC
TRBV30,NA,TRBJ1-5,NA,CASGQGISRGNQPQHF,TGTGCCTCCGGTCAGGGGATTTCACGAGGCAATCAGCCCCAGCATTTT
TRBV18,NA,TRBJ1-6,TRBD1,CASSPGTGEVYNSPLHF,TGTGCCAGCTCCCCCGGGACAGGGGAGGTCTATAATTCACCCCTCCACTTT
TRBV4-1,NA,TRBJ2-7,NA,CASRKGQTSSYEQYF,TGCGCCAGCAGGAAGGGACAAACAAGCTCCTACGAGCAGTACTTC
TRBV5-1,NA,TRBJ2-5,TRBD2,CASTSGTYQAETQYF,TGCGCCAGTACTAGCGGGACGTATCAGGCAGAGACCCAGTACTTC
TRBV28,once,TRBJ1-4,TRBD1,CASSAGQGGPHFF,TGTGCCAGCAGTGCGGGACAGGGGGGCCCTCATTTTTTT
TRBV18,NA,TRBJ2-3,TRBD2,CASSPLGTSEDTQYF,TGTGCCAGCTCACCATTAGGGACTAGCGAAGATACGCAGTATTTT
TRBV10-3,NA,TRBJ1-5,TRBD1,CAISEGQGFGQPQHF,TGTGCCATCAGTGAGGGACAGGGATTCGGTCAGCCCCAGCATTTT
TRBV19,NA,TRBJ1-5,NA,CASSIDWGLSNQPQHF,TGTGCCAGTAGTATAGATTGGGGGCTCAGCAATCAGCCCCAGCATTTT
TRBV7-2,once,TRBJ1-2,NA,CASSAREGGRHGYTF,TGTGCCAGCAGCGCTCGTGAGGGGGGGAGGCATGGCTACACCTTC
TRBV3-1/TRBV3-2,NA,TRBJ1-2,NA,CASSPGGFSNYGYTF,TGTGCCAGCAGCCCGGGGGGGTTTTCTAACTATGGCTACACCTTC
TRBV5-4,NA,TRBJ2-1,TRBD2,CASSFRTSSYNEQFF,TGTGCCAGCAGCTTTCGGACTAGCAGCTACAATGAGCAGTTCTTC
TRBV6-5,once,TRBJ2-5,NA,CASRREATQYF,TGTGCCAGCAGGAGGGAGGCGACCCAGTACTTC
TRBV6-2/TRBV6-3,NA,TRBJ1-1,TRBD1,CASSNNRGPEAFF,TGTGCCAGCAGTAACAACAGGGGCCCTGAAGCTTTCTTT
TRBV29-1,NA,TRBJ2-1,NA,CSVGGGRSSYNEQFF,TGCAGCGTTGGAGGCGGGCGGAGCTCCTACAATGAGCAGTTCTTC
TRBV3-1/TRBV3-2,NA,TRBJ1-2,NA,CASSQVGVEGRGCQGYTF,TGTGCCAGCAGCCAAGTCGGGGTAGAGGGCAGGGGCTGTCAGGGCTACACCTTC
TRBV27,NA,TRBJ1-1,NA,CASTRNRDGAEAFF,TGTGCCAGCACCCGTAACAGGGATGGAGCTGAAGCTTTCTTT
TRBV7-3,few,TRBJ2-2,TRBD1,CASSHPQGVAGELFF,TGTGCCAGCAGCCACCCCCAGGGGGTGGCCGGGGAGCTGTTTTTT
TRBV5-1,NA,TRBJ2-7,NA,CASNLESGEQYF,TGCGCCAGCAACTTGGAGTCGGGCGAGCAGTACTTC
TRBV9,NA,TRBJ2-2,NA,CASSVGLMNTGELFF,TGTGCCAGCAGCGTAGGTCTAATGAACACCGGGGAGCTGTTTTTT
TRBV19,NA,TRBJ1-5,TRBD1,CASLPSETGGEGQPQHF,TGTGCCAGTTTACCTTCGGAGACAGGGGGCGAGGGTCAGCCCCAGCATTTT
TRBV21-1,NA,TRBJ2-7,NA,CASLRGGAEEQYF,TGTGCCAGCTTACGCGGGGGGGCAGAAGAGCAGTACTTC
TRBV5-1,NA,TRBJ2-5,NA,CASSLSGRQWASSRETQYF,TGCGCCAGCAGCTTGAGTGGCCGTCAATGGGCCTCAAGTCGAGAGACCCAGTACTTC
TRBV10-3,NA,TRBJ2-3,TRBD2,CAIHAGDSDTQYF,TGTGCCATCCACGCGGGGGACTCAGATACGCAGTATTTT
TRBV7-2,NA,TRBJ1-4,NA,CASSPGLGSGEKLFF,TGTGCCAGCAGCCCAGGGCTGGGATCCGGTGAAAAACTGTTTTTT
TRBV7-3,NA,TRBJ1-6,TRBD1,CASSLDRAYNSPLHF,TGTGCCAGCAGCCTCGACAGGGCATATAATTCACCCCTCCACTTT
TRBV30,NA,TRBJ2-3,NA,CAWSVKSISADTQYF,TGTGCCTGGAGTGTAAAATCTATTTCCGCAGATACGCAGTATTTT
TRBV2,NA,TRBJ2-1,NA,CASRELAVSYNEQFF,TGTGCCAGCAGAGAGCTAGCCGTCTCCTACAATGAGCAGTTCTTC
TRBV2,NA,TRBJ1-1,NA,CASSVTSGQFTEAFF,TGTGCCAGCAGCGTTACCTCGGGACAATTCACTGAAGCTTTCTTT
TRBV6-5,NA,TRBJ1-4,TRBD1,CATHRGQGHEKLFF,TGTGCCACTCATCGCGGACAGGGACATGAAAAACTGTTTTTT
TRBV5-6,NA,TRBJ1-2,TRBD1,CASSVSGTGQSYGYTF,TGTGCCAGCAGCGTTTCCGGGACAGGACAATCCTATGGCTACACCTTC
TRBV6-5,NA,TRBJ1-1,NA,CASSYARGTEAFF,TGTGCCAGCAGTTACGCGCGAGGGACTGAAGCTTTCTTT
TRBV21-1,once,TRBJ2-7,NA,CASSNRDRGSYEQYF,TGTGCCAGCAGCAACCGGGACAGGGGTTCTTACGAGCAGTACTTC
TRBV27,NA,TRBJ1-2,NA,CASSSSEGGYTF,TGTGCCAGCAGTTCCAGTGAGGGTGGCTACACCTTC